The T cell receptor beta chain described here comes from a study of T cells in Graves' hyperthyroidism and ophthalmopathy. Germline V CDR1 and CDR2: ENHRY, SYGVKD. CDR3 size: 16 residues. The junction had 9 bases not matched to a gene; V was cut back by 3 bases and J by 5 bases. Approximately 10 ml of fresh peripheral blood supplied the PBMCs. This clonotype showed up just a few times. TCR beta CDR3 sequences were amplified from RNA transcripts. Primed by the HTBI set, a first-round RT-PCR was run on the TCR CDR3. One entry per CDR3 protein, called by TCRdb with MiXCR from the multiplex PCR reads. The sample lists about 700,000 distinct CDR3 sequences, 12% to 15% occurring once.

The sequenced sample was blood. This chain joins TRBV10-3 and TRBJ2-7; 11 nucleotides line up with TRBD2. This clonotype originated in a woman aged 18-29 years with Graves' hyperthyroidism. CDR3 DNA: TGTGCCATCAGTGAATCCGAAGGACTAGCGGGCAACGAGCAGTACTTC. Its translation is CAISESEGLAGNEQYF.